The rows below give T cell receptor beta chains drawn from one sample of a study of shared clonotypes between healthy human individuals. Measured with immunoSEQ multiplex PCR; TCRdb has only the in-frame clones, and not every one. The sample has about 980,000 clones, 70% to 85% seen once; the top ten hold 1.5%. Sequencing used memory CD4+ T cells sorted from blood. These receptors were obtained from a man aged 18-30 years in good health. Both conserved end residues are part of each CDR3. A D gene is named only where the DNA matches it firmly. For some rows the clone size is stated as once, few or many, or as a class when expanded; others skip it.

TRBV9	TRBJ2-2	NA	NA	CASSVAPPDSNTGELFF	TGTGCCAGCAGCGTAGCCCCCCCGGACAGTAACACCGGGGAGCTGTTTTTT
TRBV4-1	TRBJ2-7	TRBD2	once	CASSQDSLLAGGREQYF	TGCGCCAGCAGCCAAGATTCCCTCTTAGCGGGGGGGCGGGAGCAGTACTTC
TRBV7-7	TRBJ2-3	NA	NA	CASSFHGTDTQYF	TGTGCTAGCAGCTTTCACGGAACAGATACGCAGTATTTT
TRBV7-6	TRBJ2-2	TRBD1	NA	CASSLQGVTGELFF	TGTGCCAGCAGCTTACAGGGGGTGACCGGGGAGCTGTTTTTT
TRBV7-2	TRBJ2-1	NA	NA	CASSLAPTEQFF	TGTGCCAGCAGCTTAGCCCCGACAGAGCAGTTCTTC
TRBV30	TRBJ1-6	NA	few	CAWTRGWATNSPLHF	TGTGCCTGGACCAGAGGATGGGCTACTAATTCACCCCTCCACTTT
TRBV10-1	TRBJ2-2	NA	NA	CASSEGTRHAGELFF	TGCGCCAGCAGTGAGGGGACTCGCCATGCCGGGGAGCTGTTTTTT
TRBV20-1	TRBJ2-7	NA	NA	CSAITRDEQYF	TGCAGTGCGATCACTAGAGACGAGCAGTACTTC
TRBV10-3	TRBJ1-5	NA	NA	CATKTGNPVNSPQHF	TGTGCCACCAAAACAGGGAATCCCGTCAACTCGCCCCAGCATTTT
TRBV10-3	TRBJ1-1	TRBD1	NA	CAISESYGKQGARGNTEAFF	TGTGCCATCAGTGAGTCGTATGGGAAGCAGGGGGCGCGTGGGAACACTGAAGCTTTCTTT
TRBV6-1	TRBJ2-7	TRBD1	NA	CASLTDRGQGVNQYF	TGTGCCAGCCTGACAGACAGGGGCCAAGGAGTGAATCAGTACTTC
TRBV5-1	TRBJ2-7	NA	NA	CASSSAYRLGSYEQYF	TGCGCCAGCAGCTCCGCCTACCGTTTAGGCTCCTACGAGCAGTACTTC
TRBV6-5	TRBJ1-1	TRBD1	few	CASSSGQGMQAFF	TGTGCCAGCAGTTCGGGACAGGGGATGCAAGCTTTCTTT
TRBV27	TRBJ1-5	NA	NA	CASRPGGAKGSNQPQHF	TGTGCCAGCAGACCTGGTGGGGCGAAAGGAAGCAATCAGCCCCAGCATTTT
TRBV5-1	TRBJ1-2	TRBD1	NA	CASSWGPRGTANYGYTF	TGCGCCAGCAGCTGGGGACCCAGGGGGACAGCTAACTATGGCTACACCTTC
TRBV6-6	TRBJ1-1	TRBD1	NA	CASSGGQGSMNTEAFF	TGTGCCAGCAGTGGAGGACAGGGGAGCATGAACACTGAAGCTTTCTTT
TRBV9	TRBJ2-2	NA	NA	CASMGRGNTGELFF	TGTGCCAGCATGGGGCGGGGAAACACCGGGGAGCTGTTTTTT
TRBV5-1	TRBJ1-6	NA	NA	CASSSGFNNSPLHF	TGCGCCAGCAGTTCCGGGTTCAATAATTCACCCCTCCACTTT
TRBV10-3	TRBJ2-1	NA	NA	CAIRDSGGVYNEQFF	TGTGCCATCAGGGATTCAGGGGGGGTTTACAATGAGCAGTTCTTC
TRBV7-9	TRBJ2-5	TRBD2	NA	CASSLVAGDLETQYF	TGTGCCAGCAGCTTAGTAGCGGGAGATCTGGAGACCCAGTACTTC
TRBV27	TRBJ1-2	NA	NA	CASSGAGLHYGYTF	TGTGCCAGCAGTGGCGCGGGGTTACACTATGGCTACACCTTC
TRBV5-1	TRBJ1-4	NA	NA	CASSLRGVTNEKLFF	TGCGCCAGCAGCTTGCGGGGGGTAACTAATGAAAAACTGTTTTTT
TRBV4-1	TRBJ2-3	NA	once	CASSLSQADTQYF	TGCGCCAGCAGCCTCTCCCAAGCTGATACGCAGTATTTT
TRBV6-5	TRBJ1-1	NA	once	CASNFRGAEAFF	TGTGCCAGCAATTTTAGGGGAGCTGAAGCTTTCTTT
TRBV10-1	TRBJ2-1	TRBD2	once	CASSALTSGTSYNEQFF	TGCGCCAGCAGTGCGTTGACTAGCGGGACCTCCTACAATGAGCAGTTCTTC
TRBV6-1	TRBJ2-7	TRBD1	NA	CASRVDRASNEQYF	TGTGCCAGCAGGGTGGACAGGGCTTCCAACGAGCAGTACTTC
TRBV7-6	TRBJ2-6	NA	NA	CASSLVITSGANVLTF	TGTGCCAGCAGCTTGGTAATAACATCTGGGGCCAACGTCCTGACTTTC
TRBV6-6	TRBJ1-2	NA	NA	CASSSSWGYTF	NA
TRBV10-3	TRBJ2-7	NA	NA	CAISEPSRGYSYEQYF	TGTGCCATCAGTGAGCCGTCGAGGGGGTACTCCTACGAGCAGTACTTC
TRBV18	TRBJ2-3	NA	NA	CASSPVSPLTITDTQYF	TGTGCCAGCTCACCGGTCAGCCCGCTGACAATCACAGATACGCAGTATTTT
TRBV18	TRBJ2-1	TRBD1	NA	CASSPERAGTGEFF	TGTGCCAGCTCACCGGAGAGGGCCGGGACAGGCGAGTTCTTC
TRBV4-1	TRBJ2-1	NA	NA	CASSQETSSSWHEQFF	TGCGCCAGCAGCCAAGAGACTTCGTCAAGCTGGCATGAGCAGTTCTTC
TRBV10-3	TRBJ2-5	NA	NA	CAISAGQGETQYF	TGTGCCATCAGTGCTGGGCAGGGGGAGACCCAGTACTTC
TRBV6-5	TRBJ1-5	TRBD1	few	CASSIGTGDQPQHF	TGTGCCAGCAGTATCGGGACAGGGGACCAGCCCCAGCATTTT
TRBV6-5	TRBJ2-7	NA	NA	CASSYSGQTYEQYF	TGTGCCAGCAGTTACTCTGGACAGACCTACGAGCAGTACTTC
TRBV20-1	TRBJ2-7	NA	NA	CSAPTRSEQYF	TGCAGTGCTCCTACTAGGAGCGAGCAGTACTTC
TRBV9	TRBJ2-1	NA	NA	CASSVMGLANNEQFF	TGTGCCAGCAGCGTGATGGGCCTAGCGAACAATGAGCAGTTCTTC
TRBV5-6	TRBJ1-5	NA	NA	CASSARKGSNQPQHF	TGTGCCAGCAGCGCCCGGAAGGGAAGCAATCAGCCCCAGCATTTT
TRBV7-2	TRBJ1-2	TRBD1	NA	CASSPRTGAYGYTF	TGTGCCAGCAGCCCCCGGACAGGGGCTTATGGCTACACCTTC
TRBV28	TRBJ1-1	NA	NA	CASTSRINEAFF	TGTGCCAGCACCTCAAGGATTAATGAAGCTTTCTTT
TRBV5-1	TRBJ2-7	TRBD2	NA	CASSPSGGVSYEQYF	TGCGCCAGCTCCCCTAGCGGGGGGGTATCCTACGAGCAGTACTTC
TRBV11-3	TRBJ2-2	TRBD2	NA	CASSLNLLAGDTGELFF	TGTGCCAGCAGCTTAAATTTACTAGCGGGAGACACCGGGGAGCTGTTTTTT
TRBV5-6	TRBJ2-7	NA	NA	CASSLLGAGIHEQYF	TGTGCCAGCAGCCTTCTTGGGGCAGGGATCCACGAGCAGTACTTC
TRBV4-2	TRBJ1-3	TRBD1	NA	CASSQNLRTGGTQSSGNTIYF	TGTGCCAGCAGCCAAAACCTCCGGACAGGTGGAACCCAGAGCTCTGGAAACACCATATATTTT